The 17 T cell receptor beta chains in this list originate from one sample, sequenced in a study of T cell responses to AZD1222 COVID-19 vaccine. The assay was immunoSEQ multiplex PCR, and TCRdb's table has in-frame clones only and misses some. The sample has 85,000 to 100,000 clones, 65% to 90% seen once. Here the sequenced sample was peripheral blood, taken on day 0 of AZD1222 vaccination. Every receptor here comes from an adult in good health.

For this clone: At one end the junction does not follow the germline gene, possibly because of a read error. The gene calls are TRBV10-3 and TRBJ2-6; TRBD1 matches 7 bases. Germline CDR1 reads ENHRY; CDR2 reads SYGVKD. The CDR3 is 14 amino acids. The CDR3 DNA sequence: TGTGCCATCAGTGAGTCCCAGGGGGTCAACGTCCTGACTTTC. Its protein is CAISESQGVNVLTF.

The CDR3 is CASRQTGLSNQPQHF. The CDR3 bases are TGTGCCAGTAGACAGACAGGGCTCAGCAATCAGCCCCAGCATTTT. The chain couples TRBV19 to TRBJ1-5; 7 bases line up with TRBD1. Germline CDR1 is LNHDA and CDR2 is SQIVND (reference sequence). J lost 1 base, V lost 6 bases, and 6 bases had no gene match. The CDR3 runs to 15 residues.

This clone was seen only once. This chain uses TRBV6-6 with TRBJ2-7; D gene uncertain. The CDR3 has 14 residues. Per germline, CDR1 MNHNY and CDR2 SVGAGI (reference sequence). The V and J ends lost 6 bases and 2 bases respectively, with 14 bases between them. The CDR3 nucleotides read TGTGCCAGCAGGAACAGTGACCCACCCTACGAGCAGTACTTC. Its protein product is CASRNSDPPYEQYF.

The chain combines TRBV29-1 with TRBJ1-1; the D gene is possibly TRBD1 (6 bases). Deletions cut 8 bases from V and 1 base from J, with 14 bases between. The germline gives CDR1 SQVTM, CDR2 ANQGSEA. The length of the CDR3 is 13 residues. The CDR3: CSTERGQNTEAFF. The DNA of the CDR3 is TGCAGCACTGAGAGGGGACAGAACACTGAAGCTTTCTTT.

This sequence joins TRBV29-1 and TRBJ1-2, with TRBD1 matching over 10 bases. Germline CDR1 is SQVTM and CDR2 is ANQGSEA. V dropped 2 bases and J dropped 6; count of bases not matched to a gene: 3. The CDR3 spans 13 residues. Here the CDR3 reads CSVEMGQGHGYTF. The CDR3 DNA follows: TGCAGCGTTGAAATGGGACAGGGGCATGGCTACACCTTC.

CDR3 nucleotide sequence: TGTGCCAGTAGTGTCGGCGGTCCAGGGGAAGCTTTCTTT. Its translation: CASSVGGPGEAFF. V is TRBV19 and J is TRBJ1-1; D possibly corresponds to TRBD1 (5 bases). Germline V gene sequence: CDR1 LNHDA, CDR2 SQIVND (reference sequence). V was pared by 5 bases and J by 8 bases, with 15 bases between. CDR3 size: 13 residues.

The chain carries TRBV19 and TRBJ1-6; the match to TRBD1 covers 7 bases. Trimming cost V 5 bases and J 6 bases; bases outside gene matches: 7. The CDR3 spans 15 residues. Germline values: CDR1 LNHDA, CDR2 SQIVND (reference sequence). DNA of the CDR3: TGTGCCAGTAGTTCCGGGACAGATACTAATTCACCCCTCCACTTT. Translating gives CASSSGTDTNSPLHF. Variable domain in full (rest from reference TRBV19 and TRBJ1-6): DGGITQSPKYLFRKEGQNVTLSCEQNLNHDAMYWYRQDPGQGLRLIYYSQIVNDFQKGDIAEGYSVSREKKESFPLTVTSAQKNPTAFYLCASSSGTDTNSPLHFGNGTRLTVT.

The V gene is TRBV30, the J gene TRBJ1-6; D is ambiguous. V lost 0 bases and J 6 bases, leaving 9 bases between the germline ends. Germline V gene lookup returns CDR1 GTSNPN and CDR2 SVGIG (reference sequence). The CDR3 is 14 residues long. The CDR3, as DNA: TGTGCCTGGAGTGTCGGGCAGTTTAATTCACCCCTCCACTTT. This gives the protein CAWSVGQFNSPLHF.

This clone turned up a few times. This chain uses TRBV2 with TRBJ1-1; a weak D match, TRBD1 (6 bases). The CDR3 is 16 amino acids. Trimming removed 6 bases from V and 3 bases from J, with 20 bases in between. CDR1 SNHLY and CDR2 FYNNEI come from the germline V gene. DNA for the CDR3: TGTGCCAGCAGGGGGACACGGAGTCTTTCGGACACTGAAGCTTTCTTT. It codes for CASRGTRSLSDTEAFF.

As regards this clone: Other nucleotide sequences in the sample specify the same CDR3. The J gene is TRBJ2-7, the V gene TRBV29-1; TRBD1 matches 9 bases. The CDR3 length is 13 residues. In germline, CDR1 is SQVTM, CDR2 ANQGSEA. The J segment lost 2 bases and the V segment lost 6 bases, leaving 5 bases of the junction unmatched. The CDR3 DNA sequence: TGCAGCGTGGCTCGGGACAGGGCCTACGAGCAGTACTTC. It is translated as CSVARDRAYEQYF.

The chain links TRBV6-5 to TRBJ1-1; TRBD1 matches 7 bases. Trimming took 6 bases from V and 1 from J; bases not matched to a gene: 5. The CDR3 extends over 14 amino acids. Germline assignment: CDR1 MNHEY and CDR2 SVGAGI. CDR3 in DNA: TGTGCCAGCAGAAGGGACAGAGAGAACACTGAAGCTTTCTTT. As protein: CASRRDRENTEAFF.

CDR3 protein: CASSQRLAGAREQYF. Here the CDR3 DNA reads TGTGCCAGCAGCCAAAGACTAGCGGGGGCCCGGGAGCAGTACTTC. The chain couples TRBV3-1 (or the pseudogene TRBV3-2) to TRBJ2-7; 12 bases agree with TRBD2. This CDR3 comprises 15 residues. J gave up 7 bases and V 2 bases, and 6 bases lay outside the gene matches. From germline, CDR1 is LGHDT and CDR2 YNNKEL (reference sequence).

The chain joins TRBV7-2 to TRBJ1-1; maybe TRBD1 (6 bases). The CDR3 is made up of 15 amino acids. Germline-derived CDR1 and CDR2 are SGHTA and FQGNSA. V shed 3 bases and J shed 3 bases, with 14 bases lying between them. CDR3 DNA: TGTGCCAGCAGCTTTAGACAGGCGCGGGACACTGAAGCTTTCTTT. Translating gives CASSFRQARDTEAFF.

The chain combines TRBV2 with TRBJ2-5, with TRBD2 matching over 7 bases. Germline V gives CDR1 SNHLY, CDR2 FYNNEI. The CDR3 runs 15 residues. V gave up 4 bases and J gave up 7 bases; unmatched junction bases: 12. The CDR3 is CASSGERGVGGTQYF. For the CDR3, the DNA is TGTGCCAGCAGTGGTGAACGGGGGGTCGGCGGGACCCAGTACTTC.

V usage is TRBV2 and J usage is TRBJ2-7; 7 bases agree with TRBD1. The CDR3 loop spans 12 amino acids. After removal of 6 bases from V and 2 bases from J, the junction contained 1 base not matched to a gene. CDR1 is SNHLY, CDR2 FYNNEI, per germline. CDR3 sequence reads: CASRGTAYEQYF. CDR3 sequence (DNA): TGTGCCAGCAGGGGGACAGCCTACGAGCAGTACTTC. Full variable domain (rest looked up from reference TRBV2 and TRBJ2-7): EPEVTQTPSHQVTQMGQEVILRCVPISNHLYFYWYRQILGQKVEFLVSFYNNEISEKSEIFDDQFSVERPDGSNFTLKIRSTKLEDSAMYFCASRGTAYEQYFGPGTRLTVT.

This rearrangement joins TRBV18 to TRBJ1-2; maybe TRBD1 (5 bases). CDR3 length: 14 residues. CDR1 KGHSH and CDR2 LQKENI come from the germline V gene. The V and J ends lost 3 bases and 6 bases respectively, with 14 bases between them. CDR3 sequence reads: CASSPSQGNHGYTF. DNA for the CDR3: TGTGCCAGCTCACCTAGTCAGGGCAATCATGGCTACACCTTC.

Here the CDR3 reads CASSPQGGPGEKLFF. The CDR3 DNA follows: TGTGCCAGCAGCCCCCAGGGGGGGCCGGGTGAAAAACTGTTTTTT. The chain carries TRBV7-2 and TRBJ1-4; TRBD1 matches at 7 bases. Germline V gene data show CDR1 as SGHTA and CDR2 as FQGNSA. This CDR3 has 15 amino acids. After removal of 5 bases from V and 7 bases from J, the junction contained 10 bases not matched to a gene. The full variable domain, its missing parts supplied by reference TRBV7-2 and TRBJ1-4, is GAGVSQSPSNKVTEKGKDVELRCDPISGHTALYWYRQSLGQGLEFLIYFQGNSAPDKSGLPSDRFSAERTGGSVSTLTIQRTQQEDSAVYLCASSPQGGPGEKLFFGSGTQLSVL.